This record concerns one TCR beta chain sequence. The antigen it recognizes is unknown. Per-nucleotide qualities are absent, and no much larger clonotype sits a single base away. The intended sense of this specimen's time point label: baseline before first vaccination. Vaccinee samples were obtained from the UK trials COV001 and COV002, which included a single-blind randomized controlled phase 2/3 trial of AZD1222 (ChAdOx1 nCoV-19) in healthy adults. Trial participant PBMC samples were collected at day 0 and day 28 after the second dose for TCRbeta chain sequencing. CDR1 and CDR2, looked up from the germline V gene, are MDHEN and SYDVKM. The CDR3 spans 15 residues, from the cysteine through the phenylalanine. Only the CDR3 DNA stays, 45 bases, in frame from base 1. Here V drops 6 bases and J drops 5 bases, and the junction holds 7 bases not matched to any gene. This sample is drawn from a study of T cell responses to AZD1222 COVID-19 vaccine (dated by TCRdb to about 2021). About the investigation overall: AZD1222 recipients whose second dose came at about 4 weeks and those whose second dose came at about 12 weeks were combined into one group, since spike-specific TCR depth and breadth did not differ between the two schedules. A total of under 250 trial participants underwent TCR sequencing, of whom under 220 had received two doses of AZD1222 and about 25 had received two doses of the MenACWY control vaccine. Trial participants were enrolled by age into subgroups of 18-55, 56-69 and 70-plus years, and around 140, 26 and 57 TCR-sequenced participants, respectively, were included in these subgroups.

The investigation overall reported the following: Reportedly, almost half of the unique spike-specific TCRs recognized epitopes lying outside the regions that are mutated in the B.1.351 and B.1.1.7 variants. No day 14 peak-response samples were available, so repertoires were characterized only after the peak T cell response. After two AZD1222 doses, spike-specific TCR breadth and depth were significantly higher than at day 0 and than in MenACWY recipients. Most participants were white British and females outnumbered males, and the authors suggested that clonal diversity may have been underestimated. The vaccine-associated CD4 TCRs covered the entire spike protein, and the dominant responses fell in regions 160-218 and 743-854. In the small 56-69-year group, the increase in depth fell short of significance, most likely because of low power. Conclusions about previously exposed vaccinees were limited because only six AZD1222 recipients were SARS-CoV-2 seropositive at baseline.

The CDR3 regions of human TCRbeta chains were subjected to immunosequencing. As for how the authors treated the data: Repertoire TCRs were checked for matches against a reference library of SARS-CoV-2-specific TCRs that had been generated using the MIRA antigen-specificity platform. Breadth was defined as the fraction of unique TCRs that were SARS-CoV-2-associated. Depth was defined as the fraction of total T cells that were SARS-CoV-2-associated. Using the MIRA data, each spike-specific TCR was mapped to the spike region that the TCR reacts to and placed in a CD4 or CD8 class. Log10-transformed breadth and depth values were compared by one-way ANOVA with Sidak's multiple comparisons tests. The clones in this table, taken by TCRdb from immuneACCESS, are in-frame only. Not every clone is retained; where verified, under half of the shortfall comes from an unresolved V gene, and the cause of the rest is unknown. The V and J calls and clone size are taken from that table; D and trimming were inferred from the DNA. The sample profile shows about 130,000 clones; roughly 84% of them were found once. Together, the top ten hold about 4% of the sample.

The rearrangement combines TRBV28 with TRBJ1-4, with 9 bases matching TRBD1. This receptor was obtained from an adult in good health. The sequencing used peripheral blood, collected on day 0 of AZD1222 vaccination. The CDR3 protein sequence reads: CASRPSDRGNEKLFF. The bases read TGTGCCAGCAGACCCAGTGACAGGGGGAATGAAAAACTGTTTTTT.